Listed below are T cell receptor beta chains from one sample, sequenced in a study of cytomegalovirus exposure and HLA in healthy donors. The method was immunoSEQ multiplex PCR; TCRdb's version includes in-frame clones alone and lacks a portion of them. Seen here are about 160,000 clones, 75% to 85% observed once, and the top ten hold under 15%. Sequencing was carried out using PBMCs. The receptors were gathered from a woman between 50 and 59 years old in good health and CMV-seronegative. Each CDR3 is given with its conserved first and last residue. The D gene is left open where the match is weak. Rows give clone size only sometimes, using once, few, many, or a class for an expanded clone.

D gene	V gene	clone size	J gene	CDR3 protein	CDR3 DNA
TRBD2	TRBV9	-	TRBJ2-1	CASSVTPGGTGSSYNEQFF	TGTGCCAGCAGCGTAACCCCGGGGGGGACGGGGAGCTCCTACAATGAGCAGTTCTTC
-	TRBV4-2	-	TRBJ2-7	CASSPGVGTYEQYF	TGTGCCAGCAGCCCCGGAGTCGGGACCTACGAGCAGTACTTC
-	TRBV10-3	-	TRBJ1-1	CAIRDTGNPEAFF	TGTGCCATCAGAGATACAGGGAATCCTGAAGCTTTCTTT
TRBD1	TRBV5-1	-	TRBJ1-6	CASSSTGGNSPLHF	TGCGCCAGCAGCTCGACAGGGGGTAATTCACCCCTCCACTTT
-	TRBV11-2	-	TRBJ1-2	CASSLEGQGGYGYTF	TGTGCCAGCAGCTTAGAGGGGCAGGGTGGATATGGCTACACCTTC
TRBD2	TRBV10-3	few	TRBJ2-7	CAIRTGTSGYEQYF	TGTGCCATCAGGACCGGGACTAGCGGCTACGAGCAGTACTTC
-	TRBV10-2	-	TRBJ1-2	CASTPTKSSGYGYTF	TGCGCCAGCACCCCCACCAAGTCTAGCGGCTATGGCTACACCTTC
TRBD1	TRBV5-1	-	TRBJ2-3	CASSSGQGTDTQYF	TGCGCCAGCAGCTCCGGACAGGGCACAGATACGCAGTATTTT
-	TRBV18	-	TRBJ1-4	CASSPDGGAQKLFF	TGTGCCAGCTCACCAGATGGGGGCGCTCAAAAACTGTTTTTT
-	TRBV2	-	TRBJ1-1	CASSITVSEAFF	TGTGCCAGCAGTATAACAGTTTCTGAAGCTTTCTTT
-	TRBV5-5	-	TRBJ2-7	CASTRGGVTYEQYF	TGTGCCAGCACCCGAGGGGGGGTGACCTACGAGCAGTACTTC
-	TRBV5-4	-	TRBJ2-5	CASSSRVEKRETQYF	TGTGCCAGCAGCTCTCGGGTCGAAAAGCGGGAGACCCAGTACTTC
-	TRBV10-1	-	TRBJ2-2	CASSESAEHTGELFF	TGCGCCAGCAGTGAGTCGGCGGAGCACACCGGGGAGCTGTTTTTT
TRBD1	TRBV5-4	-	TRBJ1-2	CASHMTGQLYGYTF	TGTGCCAGCCACATGACGGGACAGCTCTATGGCTACACCTTC
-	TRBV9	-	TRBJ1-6	CASSVLSSYNSPLHF	TGTGCCAGCAGCGTCCTTAGCTCCTATAATTCACCCCTCCACTTT
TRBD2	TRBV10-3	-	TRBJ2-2	CAIAASGSGGTGELFF	TGTGCCATCGCGGCTAGCGGGAGCGGGGGAACCGGGGAGCTGTTTTTT
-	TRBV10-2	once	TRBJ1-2	CASSESRLSTNYGYTF	TGCGCCAGCAGTGAGTCGAGGCTCAGCACTAACTATGGCTACACCTTC
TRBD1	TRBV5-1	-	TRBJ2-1	CASSPGQGYPLEQFF	TGCGCCAGCAGCCCGGGACAGGGATACCCTCTCGAGCAGTTCTTC
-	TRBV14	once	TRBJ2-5	CASSQVEETQYF	TGTGCCAGCAGCCAAGTGGAGGAGACCCAGTACTTC
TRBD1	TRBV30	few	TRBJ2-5	CAWSATGGETQYF	TGTGCCTGGAGTGCGACAGGGGGCGAGACCCAGTACTTC
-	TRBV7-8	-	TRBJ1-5	CASSPTIFNQPQHF	TGTGCCAGCAGCCCGACAATTTTTAATCAGCCCCAGCATTTT
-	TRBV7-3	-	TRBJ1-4	CASSPGLYYEKLFF	TGTGCCAGCAGCCCGGGACTGTATTATGAAAAACTGTTTTTT
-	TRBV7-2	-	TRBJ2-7	CASSLDGVPSYEQYF	TGTGCCAGCAGCTTAGACGGGGTGCCTTCCTACGAGCAGTACTTC
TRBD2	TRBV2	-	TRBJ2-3	CASSLSGSSGSTDTQYF	TGTGCCAGCAGCTTATCCGGATCTAGCGGGAGCACAGATACGCAGTATTTT
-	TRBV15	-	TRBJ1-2	CATSDLYQGSYGYTF	TGTGCCACCAGCGATCTTTATCAGGGGAGCTATGGCTACACCTTC
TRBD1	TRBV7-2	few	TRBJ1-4	CASSPRGQGAGNEKLFF	TGTGCCAGCAGCCCGCGGGGTCAGGGGGCGGGTAATGAAAAACTGTTTTTT
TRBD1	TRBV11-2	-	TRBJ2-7	CASSLRGREQYF	TGTGCCAGCAGCCTCAGGGGGCGCGAGCAGTACTTC
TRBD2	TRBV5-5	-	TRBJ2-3	CASSYLRLAGGTDTQYF	TGTGCCAGCAGTTACCTTCGGCTAGCGGGGGGGACAGATACGCAGTATTTT
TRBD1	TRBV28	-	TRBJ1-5	CASLRTGGLHQPQHF	TGTGCCAGCCTTCGGACAGGGGGCTTACATCAGCCCCAGCATTTT
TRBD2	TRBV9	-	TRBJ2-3	CASSVGGGPGDTQYF	TGTGCCAGCAGCGTAGGGGGAGGGCCGGGGGATACGCAGTATTTT
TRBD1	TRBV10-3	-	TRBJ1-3	CATLDRATGNTIYF	TGTGCCACCCTAGACAGGGCTACTGGAAACACCATATATTTT
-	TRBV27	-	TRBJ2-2	CASSFNPPTGELFF	TGTGCCAGCAGTTTTAATCCCCCCACCGGGGAGCTGTTTTTT
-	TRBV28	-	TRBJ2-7	CASSLSFEQYF	TGTGCCAGCAGTTTATCTTTCGAGCAGTACTTC
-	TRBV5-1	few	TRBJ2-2	CASSLGHSTGELFF	TGCGCCAGCAGCTTGGGACATAGCACCGGGGAGCTGTTTTTT
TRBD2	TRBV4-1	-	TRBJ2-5	CASSQEGLAGLETQYF	TGCGCCAGCAGCCAAGAAGGACTAGCGGGGTTAGAGACCCAGTACTTC
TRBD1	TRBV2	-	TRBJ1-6	CASSVGTENSPLHF	TGTGCCAGCAGTGTGGGGACAGAGAATTCACCCCTCCACTTT
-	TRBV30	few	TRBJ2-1	CAWSQDSEQFF	TGTGCCTGGAGTCAGGACAGTGAGCAGTTCTTC
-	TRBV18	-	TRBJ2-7	CASSPPSRVHEQYF	TGTGCCAGCTCACCACCAAGCAGGGTCCACGAGCAGTACTTC
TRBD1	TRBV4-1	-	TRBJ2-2	CASSPGTGREELFF	TGCGCCAGCAGCCCCGGGACAGGAAGGGAGGAGCTGTTTTTT
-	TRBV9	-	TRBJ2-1	CASSVNTYNEQFF	TGTGCCAGCAGCGTAAACACCTACAATGAGCAGTTCTTC
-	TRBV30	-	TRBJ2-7	CAWSVGGAFYEQYF	TGTGCCTGGAGTGTAGGAGGGGCCTTCTACGAGCAGTACTTC
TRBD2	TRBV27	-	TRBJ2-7	CASSLKLSSGAPYEQYF	TGTGCCAGCAGTTTAAAATTGTCCAGCGGGGCCCCCTACGAGCAGTACTTC
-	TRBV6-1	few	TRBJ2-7	CASSVHGGQSYEQYF	TGTGCCAGCAGTGTACACGGGGGACAGTCCTACGAGCAGTACTTC
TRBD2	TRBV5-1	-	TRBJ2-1	CASSLGGRTDNEQFF	TGCGCCAGCAGCTTGGGCGGGAGAACCGACAATGAGCAGTTCTTC
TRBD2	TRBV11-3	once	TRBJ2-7	CASSHSGGTYEQYF	TGTGCCAGCAGCCATAGCGGGGGGACCTACGAGCAGTACTTC
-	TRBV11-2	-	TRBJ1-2	CASSLRGSGYTF	TGTGCCAGCAGCCTAAGGGGCAGCGGCTACACCTTC
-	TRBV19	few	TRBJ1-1	CASSTQENTEAFF	TGTGCCAGTAGTACCCAGGAGAACACTGAAGCTTTCTTT
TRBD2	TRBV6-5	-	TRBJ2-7	CASSLAGVYEQYF	TGTGCCAGCAGCCTGGCGGGGGTGTACGAGCAGTACTTC
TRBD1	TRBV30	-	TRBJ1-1	CAWTRGTANTEAFF	TGTGCCTGGACGAGAGGGACAGCGAACACTGAAGCTTTCTTT
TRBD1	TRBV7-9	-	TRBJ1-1	CASSLTFGGTGEAFF	TGTGCCAGCAGCTTAACCTTCGGTGGGACAGGGGAGGCTTTCTTT
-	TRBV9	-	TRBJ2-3	CASSVGEGVGTDTQYF	TGTGCCAGCAGCGTAGGGGAAGGGGTAGGCACAGATACGCAGTATTTT
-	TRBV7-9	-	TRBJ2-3	CSSSLLLAQTDTQYF	TGTTCCAGCAGCTTACTCCTAGCGCAGACAGATACGCAGTATTTT
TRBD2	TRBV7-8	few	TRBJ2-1	CASSSLAGGGFDEQFF	TGTGCCAGCAGCTCTCTAGCGGGGGGAGGTTTCGATGAGCAGTTCTTC
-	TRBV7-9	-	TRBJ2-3	CASSPGPGVTDTQYF	TGTGCCAGCAGCCCCGGGCCAGGGGTCACAGATACGCAGTATTTT
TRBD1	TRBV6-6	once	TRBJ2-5	CASSPTGARETQYF	TGTGCCAGCAGTCCAACAGGGGCGAGGGAGACCCAGTACTTC
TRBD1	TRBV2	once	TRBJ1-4	CASSPGQGAVNEKLFF	TGTGCCAGCAGCCCGGGACAGGGGGCTGTTAATGAAAAACTGTTTTTT
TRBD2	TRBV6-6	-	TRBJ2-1	CASSPTSGRAGEQFF	TGTGCCAGCAGCCCCACTAGCGGGAGGGCCGGTGAGCAGTTCTTC